The 13 T cell receptor beta chains below come from one sample, sequenced in a study of cytomegalovirus exposure and HLA in healthy donors. Primers included in the PCR were 60 Vbeta and 13 Jbeta primers. Sequenced by immunoSEQ multiplex PCR; TCRdb stores in-frame clones only, minus some. The listing contains approximately 210,000 clones. The sequenced material came from PBMCs. These receptors were taken from a young woman in good health and CMV-seropositive.

V and J are TRBV5-8 and TRBJ1-3; D perhaps matches TRBD1 (6 bases). Germline assignment: CDR1 SGHTS and CDR2 YDEGEE. This CDR3 is 15 amino acids long. V lost 2 bases to trimming and J lost 0 bases, with 9 bases between them. The CDR3 reads CASSFDRSSGNTIYF. CDR3 bases: TGTGCCAGCAGCTTCGACAGGAGCTCTGGAAACACCATATATTTT.

The chain combines TRBV5-1 with TRBJ2-5, with 10 nucleotides matching TRBD1. The germline V gene encodes CDR1 SGHRS and CDR2 YFSETQ. The CDR3 length is 15 residues. V shed 1 base and J 5 bases; nucleotides not matched to a gene: 5. The CDR3 DNA reads as TGCGCCAGCAGCTTGACGGGGACAGGGGTGGAGACCCAGTACTTC. Its protein is CASSLTGTGVETQYF.

The chain employs TRBV30 and TRBJ1-5; D uncertain. There are 13 residues in the CDR3. V dropped 2 bases and J dropped 12 bases, with 17 bases sitting between them. Germline CDR1 reads GTSNPN; CDR2 reads SVGIG (reference sequence). CDR3 in DNA: TGTGCCTGGAGTCCGGGGATGGCCAGGCTCCAGCATTTT. Its translation: CAWSPGMARLQHF. Using reference TRBV30 and TRBJ1-5 for the parts outside the CDR3, the full variable domain is SQTIHQWPATLVQPVGSPLSLECTVEGTSNPNLYWYRQAAGRGLQLLFYSVGIGQISSEVPQNLSASRPQDRQFILSSKKLLLSDSGFYLCAWSPGMARLQHFGDGTRLSIL.

The chain has TRBV7-9 and TRBJ1-3, with TRBD1 matching over 9 bases. J lost 0 bases, V lost 5 bases, and 11 bases had no gene match. The CDR3 is 18 amino acids. Germline V gene sequence: CDR1 SEHNR, CDR2 FQNEAQ (reference sequence). CDR3 sequence: CASSPPGTGTLSGNTIYF. The CDR3 region has the DNA TGTGCCAGCAGCCCCCCCGGGACAGGGACCCTCTCTGGAAACACCATATATTTT. The full variable domain, with the rest looked up from reference TRBV7-9 and TRBJ1-3, is DTGVSQNPRHKITKRGQNVTFRCDPISEHNRLYWYRQTLGQGPEFLTYFQNEAQLEKSRLLSDRFSAERPKGSFSTLEIQRTEQGDSAMYLCASSPPGTGTLSGNTIYFGEGSWLTVV.

The J gene is TRBJ2-7, the V gene TRBV5-4; 12 bases are a match to TRBD1. V lost 4 bases to trimming and J lost 2 bases; unmatched junction nucleotides: 4. Germline values: CDR1 SGHNT, CDR2 YYREEE (reference sequence). The CDR3 is made up of 15 amino acids. The CDR3 coding sequence is TGTGCCAGCAGCCTGGGGACAGGGGGCACCTACGAGCAGTACTTC. It codes for CASSLGTGGTYEQYF.

V and J are TRBV13 and TRBJ2-3; 11 nucleotides match TRBD2. This CDR3 comprises 15 residues. Per the germline V gene, CDR1 is PRHDT and CDR2 is FYEKMQ (reference sequence). V was clipped by 3 bases and J by 2 bases; unmatched bases: 1. The CDR3 here is CASSFSGRDTDTQYF. The CDR3 DNA sequence: TGTGCCAGCAGCTTTAGCGGGAGGGACACAGATACGCAGTATTTT.

The chain has TRBV20-1 and TRBJ1-2; D gene unclear. The length of the CDR3 is 11 residues. V was clipped by 7 bases and J by 3 bases, with 9 bases between them. Germline lookup yields CDR1 DFQATT and CDR2 SNEGSKA (reference sequence). In DNA, the CDR3 is TGCAGTGGGCGGGCAGACTATGGCTACACCTTC. Protein: CSGRADYGYTF.

The chain couples TRBV5-1 to TRBJ1-1; D possibly corresponds to TRBD1 (6 bases). From germline, CDR1 is SGHRS and CDR2 YFSETQ. This CDR3 is 17 amino acids long. The V and J ends lost 1 base and 4 bases respectively, with 20 bases between them. CDR3 region: CASSLIAGGGLGTEAFF. CDR3 sequence (DNA): TGCGCCAGCAGCTTGATTGCGGGGGGGGGCCTCGGCACTGAAGCTTTCTTT.

The J gene is TRBJ2-3, the V gene TRBV6-6, with 10 nucleotides matching TRBD2. V lost 6 bases to trimming and J lost 2 bases; unmatched junction nucleotides: 8. Looked up from germline, CDR1 is MNHNY and CDR2 is SVGAGI (reference sequence). This CDR3 has 16 amino acids. The CDR3 DNA reads TGTGCCAGCAGGAATCTAGCGGGGGTATCCACAGATACGCAGTATTTT. This encodes CASRNLAGVSTDTQYF.

The chain has TRBV29-1 and TRBJ2-2; tentative D call: TRBD2 (5 bases). This CDR3 has 13 amino acids. CDR1 and CDR2 from the germline V gene are SQVTM and ANQGSEA. The V end lost 8 bases, the J end lost 0 bases, and 10 bases lay between the germline ends. CDR3 in amino acids: CSSTNSNTGELFF. For the CDR3, the DNA is TGCAGCTCGACTAATTCGAACACCGGGGAGCTGTTTTTT.

The rearrangement uses TRBV5-5 and TRBJ1-3, with unresolved D. The ends were cut back, 4 bases at V and 0 bases at J, with 11 bases in the middle. The germline gives CDR1 SGHKS, CDR2 YYEKEE (reference sequence). CDR3 length equals 15 residues. The CDR3 bases are TGTGCCAGCAGCGCGAGAGGCCCCTCTGGAAACACCATATATTTT. Its translation is CASSARGPSGNTIYF.

The chain has TRBV29-1 and TRBJ1-3; a weak D match, TRBD1 (6 bases). Trimming left V 5 bases short and J 4 bases short, with 24 bases between. CDR1 is SQVTM, CDR2 ANQGSEA, per germline. There are 17 residues in the CDR3. DNA for the CDR3: TGCAGCGTTTTATTCCCCCCAGGGGCCCGCTGGGGAAACACCATATATTTT. This sequence encodes CSVLFPPGARWGNTIYF. The variable domain in full, with the rest retrieved from reference TRBV29-1 and TRBJ1-3, is SAVISQKPSRDICQRGTSLTIQCQVDSQVTMMFWYRQQPGQSLTLIATANQGSEATYESGFVIDKFPISRPNLTFSTLTVSNMSPEDSSIYLCSVLFPPGARWGNTIYFGEGSWLTVV.

The genes are TRBV19 and TRBJ1-5, with a tentative D call TRBD1 (6 bases). V lost 2 bases to trimming and J lost 5 bases, with 16 bases between them. Germline CDR1 and CDR2: LNHDA and SQIVND (reference sequence). The CDR3 extends over 16 amino acids. The CDR3 nucleotides are TGTGCCAGTAGTATACCTACAGGGTCGGACGATCAGCCCCAGCATTTT. It translates to CASSIPTGSDDQPQHF.